This passage covers 27 T cell receptor beta chains from one sample sequenced in a study of identical twins. TCRdb independently ran MiXCR on the 5' RACE reads; one entry per CDR3 protein. There are 500,000 to 600,000 distinct CDR3 sequences in the sample; 20% to 25% occur only once, and 0.8% to 1% lies in the top ten. These records were also assigned to another study, of T cells expressing NK-cell markers.

The specimen sequenced was CD4+ T cells sorted from blood. These receptors came from a young woman in good health.

The V call is TRBV5-5, the J call TRBJ2-7; perhaps TRBD2 as D (5 bases). CDR3 length equals 16 residues. V was shortened by 0 bases and J by 5 bases, with 18 bases between the two germline ends. CDR1 SGHKS and CDR2 YYEKEE come from the germline V gene (reference sequence). The CDR3 nucleotides read TGTGCCAGCAGCTTGGTGGCTAGCCCATGGAGCCACGAGCAGTACTTC. Amino acids: CASSLVASPWSHEQYF. Supplemented by reference TRBV5-5 and TRBJ2-7, the full variable domain reads DAGVTQSPTHLIKTRGQQVTLRCSPISGHKSVSWYQQVLGQGPQFIFQYYEKEERGRGNFPDRFSARQFPNYSSELNVNALLLGDSALYLCASSLVASPWSHEQYFGPGTRLTVT.

This clonotype showed up just a few times. The gene calls are TRBV20-1 and TRBJ2-1; D unclear. Germline V lookup: CDR1 DFQATT, CDR2 SNEGSKA (reference sequence). Trimming shortened V by 6 bases and J by 1 base, and 10 bases separated the two germline ends. CDR3 length: 13 residues. CDR3 region: CSALLDSYNEQFF. In DNA form, the CDR3 reads TGCAGTGCCCTACTCGATTCCTACAATGAGCAGTTCTTC.

The gene calls are TRBV11-2 and TRBJ2-2; possible D gene TRBD1, 5 bases. Looked up from germline, CDR1 is SGHAT and CDR2 is FQNNGV. The CDR3 is made up of 15 amino acids. The ends were cut back, 5 bases at V and 3 bases at J, with 13 bases in the middle. CDR3 sequence: CASSHGARDTGELFF. In nucleotides, the CDR3 is TGTGCCAGCAGCCATGGGGCACGCGACACCGGGGAGCTGTTTTTT.

The chain has TRBV6-2 or TRBV6-3 and TRBJ2-7; TRBD1 or TRBD2 may be the D gene (6 bases each). CDR1 MNHEY and CDR2 SVGEGT come from the germline V gene. The CDR3 is 14 amino acids. Trimming took off 4 bases at V and 2 bases at J, with 12 bases between the two ends. CDR3 DNA: TGTGCCAGCAGTTCCCGGGGGCCCCCCTACGAGCAGTACTTC. Translating gives CASSSRGPPYEQYF.

The V gene is TRBV20-1, the J gene TRBJ1-5; the D is unclear. The V gene's germline CDR1 is DFQATT and CDR2 SNEGSKA (reference sequence). This CDR3 spans 13 amino acids. With 6 bases removed from V and 5 bases from J, the gap between germline ends came to 14 bases. The chain's CDR3 is CSATRRADQPQHF. The CDR3 DNA sequence: TGCAGTGCCACAAGACGGGCAGATCAGCCCCAGCATTTT.

The chain recombines TRBV5-1 with TRBJ2-3, with 9 bases fitting TRBD1. The germline V gene has CDR1 SGHRS and CDR2 YFSETQ. CDR3 size: 15 residues. With V trimmed by 5 bases and J by 3 bases, 7 bases remained unmatched. CDR3 protein: CASSEGDRATDTQYF. CDR3 in DNA: TGCGCCAGCAGTGAGGGGGACAGGGCAACAGATACGCAGTATTTT.

The chain carries TRBV15 and TRBJ2-3, with 8 bases aligning to TRBD2. This CDR3 is built from 18 residues. V lost 0 bases, J lost 7 bases, and 15 bases stayed unmatched. Germline V gene sequence: CDR1 LNHNV, CDR2 YYDKDF (reference sequence). The CDR3 nucleotides read TGTGCCACCAGCAGAGATTTAGTATCCAGCGGGAGCCGTCATACGCAGTATTTT. Its protein product is CATSRDLVSSGSRHTQYF.

This clonotype came up many times. A read error may account for a junction end that differs from germline. J is TRBJ1-2 and V is TRBV4-2, with D possibly being TRBD1 (6 bases). The CDR3 has 12 amino acids. From germline, CDR1 is LGHNA and CDR2 YNFKEQ. DNA of the CDR3: TGTGCCAGCAGCCAAGCAGGGGCCGGATCTTCCTTC. Its protein is CASSQAGAGSSF.

Here the CDR3 reads CSARRDRALWETQYF. The DNA for the CDR3 is TGCAGTGCTAGGAGGGACAGGGCGCTGTGGGAGACCCAGTACTTC. The V call is TRBV20-1, the J call TRBJ2-5; 9 bases align to TRBD1. With V trimmed by 3 bases and J by 5 bases, 10 bases remained unmatched. The CDR3 extends over 15 amino acids. CDR1 and CDR2 from the germline V gene are DFQATT and SNEGSKA (reference sequence).

As regards this clonotype: Mismatch with germline at one junction end may stem from a read error. V usage is TRBV12-3 or TRBV12-4 and J usage is TRBJ1-1; no clear D. The CDR3 length is 13 residues. CDR3 coding DNA: TGTACCAGCAGTTTAGCCCGGCTCGCTTGGGCTTTCTTT. Protein: CTSSLARLAWAFF.

This clonotype was found many times. The chain links TRBV12-3 or TRBV12-4 to TRBJ2-3; TRBD2 matches 8 bases. Germline trimming cut 6 bases from V and 4 bases from J; bases unmatched to any gene: 6. CDR3 length: 14 residues. CDR3: CASSRLAGPDTQYF. In DNA form, the CDR3 reads TGTGCCAGCAGCAGATTAGCGGGACCAGATACGCAGTATTTT.

The J gene is TRBJ2-1, the V gene TRBV6-1; TRBD2 matches 9 bases. Germline CDR1 reads MNHNS; CDR2 reads SASEGT. This CDR3 has 16 amino acids. After removal of 6 bases from V and 5 bases from J, the junction contained 11 bases not matched to a gene. The CDR3 DNA reads as TGTGCCAGCAGATCGATGAGCGGGAGGATGGACAATGAGCAGTTCTTC. Translating gives CASRSMSGRMDNEQFF.

This clonotype has a handful of counts. V usage is TRBV20-1 and J usage is TRBJ2-2; 10 positions agree with TRBD2. V shed 4 bases, J shed 7 bases, and the junction held 3 bases outside the gene matches. Per germline, CDR1 DFQATT and CDR2 SNEGSKA (reference sequence). The CDR3 extends over 13 amino acids. DNA for the CDR3: TGCAGTGCTACTAGCGGGGGTTTCGGGGAGCTGTTTTTT. Amino acids: CSATSGGFGELFF.

This clonotype appeared a few times. This chain uses TRBV12-3 or TRBV12-4 with TRBJ2-1; 8 nucleotides match TRBD2. With V trimmed by 2 bases and J by 4 bases, 7 bases remained unmatched. This CDR3 has 16 residues. The CDR3 DNA is TGTGCCAGCAGTTTATTTGGGACTAGGGGTTACAATGAGCAGTTCTTC. As protein: CASSLFGTRGYNEQFF.

The CDR3 here is CASTWPSGGPDTQYF. The CDR3 nucleotides are TGCGCCAGCACTTGGCCTAGCGGGGGCCCAGATACGCAGTATTTT. V gene TRBV5-1 combines with J gene TRBJ2-3, with TRBD2 matching over 10 bases. This CDR3 spans 15 amino acids. Trimming cost V 6 bases and J 4 bases; bases outside gene matches: 8. Looked up from germline, CDR1 is SGHRS and CDR2 is YFSETQ.

The chain recombines TRBV6-1 with TRBJ2-1, with 10 bases matching TRBD2. The V and J ends lost 8 bases and 7 bases, in that order; junction bases with no gene match: 11. CDR1 is MNHNS, CDR2 SASEGT, per germline. The CDR3 has 15 residues. This CDR3 is CASRKAGGARNEQFF. The CDR3 nucleotides are TGTGCCAGCCGAAAAGCGGGAGGGGCCAGGAATGAGCAGTTCTTC.

This clonotype was counted at least ten times. The chain recombines TRBV20-1 with TRBJ1-2, with D perhaps TRBD1 (5 bases). Per the germline V gene, CDR1 is DFQATT and CDR2 is SNEGSKA (reference sequence). The V gene lost 3 bases and the J gene lost 7 bases, with 18 bases spanning the gap. The CDR3 covers 14 residues. The CDR3 region is CSASLLGRESGYTF. In DNA, the CDR3 is TGCAGTGCTAGTTTGTTGGGCAGGGAAAGTGGCTACACCTTC.

The V and J genes are TRBV20-1 and TRBJ2-3; D is perhaps TRBD1 or TRBD2 (5 bases each). With 5 bases removed from V and 1 base from J, the gap between germline ends came to 13 bases. The germline V gene encodes CDR1 DFQATT and CDR2 SNEGSKA (reference sequence). The CDR3 covers 14 residues. The CDR3 nucleotides are TGCAGTGCTCCCGGGACCCGGGGCACAGATACGCAGTATTTT. It yields the protein CSAPGTRGTDTQYF.

J is TRBJ2-1 and V is TRBV2; 9 nucleotides line up with TRBD1. This CDR3 is 12 amino acids long. V gave up 9 bases and J gave up 14 bases; unmatched junction bases: 11. Germline V lookup: CDR1 SNHLY, CDR2 FYNNEI. The CDR3 DNA reads as TGTGCCAGTTACGGACAGGGGCTTAAGGAGTTCTTC. This encodes CASYGQGLKEFF. The whole variable domain, remainder taken from reference TRBV2 and TRBJ2-1, is EPEVTQTPSHQVTQMGQEVILRCVPISNHLYFYWYRQILGQKVEFLVSFYNNEISEKSEIFDDQFSVERPDGSNFTLKIRSTKLEDSAMYFCASYGQGLKEFFGPGTRLTVL.

This clonotype was found a few times. The rearrangement joins TRBV7-9 to TRBJ2-5; 7 bases align to TRBD2. The CDR3 contains 15 residues. The trim removed 2 bases at V and 2 bases at J, leaving 5 bases unmatched. Germline loops: CDR1 SEHNR, CDR2 FQNEAQ (reference sequence). Written as DNA, the CDR3 is TGTGCCAGCAGCTTATGGCTAGCGGTTCAAGAGACCCAGTACTTC. Its translation is CASSLWLAVQETQYF.

This chain joins TRBV29-1 and TRBJ1-2; D not resolved. This CDR3 region has 14 residues. Trimming left V 6 bases short and J 8 bases short, with 22 bases between. CDR1 SQVTM and CDR2 ANQGSEA come from the germline V gene. CDR3 in DNA: TGCAGCGTGGTCCAGGACGAGGCGGTGGGGGGCTACACCTTC. Translation: CSVVQDEAVGGYTF.

This clonotype has only a few counts. A read error may produce the germline difference seen at one junction end. The V and J genes are TRBV10-3 and TRBJ2-1; D may be TRBD1 (5 bases). Germline V lookup: CDR1 ENHRY, CDR2 SYGVKD. The CDR3 length is 11 residues. The DNA for the CDR3 is TGTGCCATCAGTGGGCAGGGTGAGAAGTTCTTC. Residues: CAISGQGEKFF.

In this sample, this clonotype turned up a few times. The rearrangement uses TRBV5-6 and TRBJ1-3, with 7 positions matching TRBD1. Germline CDR1 is SGHDT and CDR2 is YYEEEE. V dropped 4 bases and J dropped 2; count of bases not matched to a gene: 6. This CDR3 region has 15 residues. The CDR3 nucleotides read TGTGCCAGCAGCCCTCTAGACAGGGCTGGAAACACCATATATTTT. It is translated as CASSPLDRAGNTIYF. Drawing the rest from reference TRBV5-6 and TRBJ1-3, the complete variable domain is DAGVTQSPTHLIKTRGQQVTLRCSPKSGHDTVSWYQQALGQGPQFIFQYYEEEERQRGNFPDRFSGHQFPNYSSELNVNALLLGDSALYLCASSPLDRAGNTIYFGEGSWLTVV.

This clonotype has ten or more counts. The rearrangement uses TRBV12-3 or TRBV12-4 and TRBJ2-1; TRBD2 matches at 8 bases. This CDR3 is 15 amino acids long. The V and J ends lost 2 bases and 7 bases, in that order; junction bases with no gene match: 7. The CDR3 reads CASSLMVAGPNEQFF. The CDR3 nucleotides are TGTGCCAGCAGTTTAATGGTAGCGGGACCAAATGAGCAGTTCTTC.

This clonotype was counted ten times or more. This chain uses TRBV10-3 with TRBJ2-1; tentative D call: TRBD1 (6 bases). Germline V gene data show CDR1 as ENHRY and CDR2 as SYGVKD. The CDR3 contains 13 residues. The V and J ends lost 4 bases and 8 bases respectively, with 12 bases between them. This CDR3 reads CAISGQVIHEQFF. The CDR3 coding sequence is TGTGCCATCAGTGGACAGGTCATACATGAGCAGTTCTTC.

This chain uses TRBV3-1 with TRBJ2-1; D perhaps matches TRBD2 (6 bases). V lost 8 bases, J lost 4 bases, and 18 bases lay in between. CDR1 is LGHDT, CDR2 YNNKEL, per germline (reference sequence). This CDR3 contains 15 residues. The CDR3 sequence: CASEQGRTTYNEQFF. The CDR3 DNA reads as TGTGCCAGCGAACAAGGGAGGACCACTTACAATGAGCAGTTCTTC.

The chain recombines TRBV7-2 with TRBJ1-2; 8 bases align to TRBD1. The V gene's germline CDR1 is SGHTA and CDR2 FQGNSA. The CDR3 has 15 residues. Unmatched junction bases numbered 10, after V lost 5 bases and J lost 5 bases. This CDR3 reads CASSPPQGGRYGYTF. Written as DNA, the CDR3 is TGTGCCAGCAGCCCCCCACAGGGGGGCCGGTATGGCTACACCTTC.